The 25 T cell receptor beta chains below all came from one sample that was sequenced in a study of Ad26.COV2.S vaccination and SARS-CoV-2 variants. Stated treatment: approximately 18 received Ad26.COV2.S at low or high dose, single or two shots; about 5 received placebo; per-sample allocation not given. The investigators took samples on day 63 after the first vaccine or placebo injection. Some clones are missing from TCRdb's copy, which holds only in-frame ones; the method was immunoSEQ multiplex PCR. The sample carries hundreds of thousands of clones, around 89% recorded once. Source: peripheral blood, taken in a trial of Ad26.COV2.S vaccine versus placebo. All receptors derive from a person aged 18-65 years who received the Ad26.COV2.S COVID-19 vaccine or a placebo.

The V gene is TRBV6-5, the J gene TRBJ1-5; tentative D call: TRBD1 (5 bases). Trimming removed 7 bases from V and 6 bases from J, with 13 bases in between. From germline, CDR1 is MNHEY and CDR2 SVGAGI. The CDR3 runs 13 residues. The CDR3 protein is CASIGEGSQPQHF. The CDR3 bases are TGTGCCAGCATCGGGGAGGGGAGTCAGCCCCAGCATTTT.

CDR3 amino acids: CASVVIGTGDGYTF. Here the CDR3 DNA reads TGTGCCAGCGTAGTAATTGGGACAGGGGATGGCTACACCTTC. The V gene is TRBV5-4, the J gene TRBJ1-2; 10 bases are a match to TRBD1. With 7 bases clipped from V and 6 bases from J, the junction kept 9 bases outside the gene matches. Germline V CDR1 and CDR2: SGHNT, YYREEE (reference sequence). The CDR3 is 14 amino acids.

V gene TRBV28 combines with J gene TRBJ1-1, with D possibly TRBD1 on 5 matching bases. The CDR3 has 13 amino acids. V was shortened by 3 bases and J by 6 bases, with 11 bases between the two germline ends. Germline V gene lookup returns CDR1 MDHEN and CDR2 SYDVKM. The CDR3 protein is CASSFRGGAEAFF. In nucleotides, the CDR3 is TGTGCCAGCAGTTTTAGGGGTGGGGCTGAAGCTTTCTTT.

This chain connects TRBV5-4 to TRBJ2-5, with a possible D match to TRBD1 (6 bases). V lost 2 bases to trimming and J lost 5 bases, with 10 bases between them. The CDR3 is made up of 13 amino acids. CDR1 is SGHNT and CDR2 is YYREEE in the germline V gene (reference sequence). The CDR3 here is CASSFGRGETQYF. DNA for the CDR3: TGTGCCAGCAGCTTTGGCAGGGGTGAGACCCAGTACTTC.

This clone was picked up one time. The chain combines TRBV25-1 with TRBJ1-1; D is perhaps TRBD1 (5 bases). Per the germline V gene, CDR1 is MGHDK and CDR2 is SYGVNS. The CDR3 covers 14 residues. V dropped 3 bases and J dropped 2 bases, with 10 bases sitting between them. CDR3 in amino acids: CASSEMGGNTEAFF. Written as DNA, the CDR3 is TGTGCCAGCAGTGAGATGGGGGGTAACACTGAAGCTTTCTTT.

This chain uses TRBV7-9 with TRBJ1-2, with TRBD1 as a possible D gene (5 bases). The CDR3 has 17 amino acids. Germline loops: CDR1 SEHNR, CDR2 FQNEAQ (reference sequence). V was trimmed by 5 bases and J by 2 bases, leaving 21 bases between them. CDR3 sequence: CASSALPGRTTNYGYTF. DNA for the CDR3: TGTGCCAGCAGCGCTCTCCCGGGACGGACTACGAACTATGGCTACACCTTC.

CDR3 amino acids: CASSLGQGSLYNSPLHF. CDR3 nucleotides: TGTGCCAGCAGCCTCGGACAGGGATCCCTCTATAATTCACCCCTCCACTTT. V usage is TRBV7-9 and J usage is TRBJ1-6, with 8 bases lining up with TRBD1. V gave up 5 bases and J gave up 3 bases; unmatched junction bases: 9. The germline V gene encodes CDR1 SEHNR and CDR2 FQNEAQ (reference sequence). The CDR3 is made up of 17 amino acids.

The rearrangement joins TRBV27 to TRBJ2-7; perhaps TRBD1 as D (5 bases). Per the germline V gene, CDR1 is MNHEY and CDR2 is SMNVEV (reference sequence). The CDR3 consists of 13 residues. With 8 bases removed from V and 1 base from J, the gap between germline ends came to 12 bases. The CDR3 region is CASAGSRSYEQYF. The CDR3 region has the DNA TGTGCCAGCGCAGGGTCACGATCCTACGAGCAGTACTTC.

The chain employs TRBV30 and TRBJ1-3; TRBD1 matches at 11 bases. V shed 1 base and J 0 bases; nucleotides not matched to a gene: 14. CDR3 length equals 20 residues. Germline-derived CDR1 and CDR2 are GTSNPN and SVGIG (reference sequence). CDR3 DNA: TGTGCCTGGAGTGCTACAAGGACAGGGGGCATCCTTACCTCTGGAAACACCATATATTTT. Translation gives CAWSATRTGGILTSGNTIYF.

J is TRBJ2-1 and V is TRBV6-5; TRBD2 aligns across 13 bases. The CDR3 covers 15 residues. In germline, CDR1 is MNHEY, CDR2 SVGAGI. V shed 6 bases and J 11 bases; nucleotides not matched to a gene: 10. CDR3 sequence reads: CASREGTSGDHQQFF. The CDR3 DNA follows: TGTGCCAGCAGAGAGGGGACTAGCGGGGACCACCAGCAGTTCTTC.

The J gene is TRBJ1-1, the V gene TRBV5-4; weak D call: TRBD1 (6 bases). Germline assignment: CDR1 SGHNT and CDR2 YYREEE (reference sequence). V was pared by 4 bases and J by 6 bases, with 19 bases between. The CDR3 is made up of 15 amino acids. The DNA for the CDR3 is TGTGCCAGCAGCCTGTACCTACAGGGCGGTGCTGAAGCTTTCTTT. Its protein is CASSLYLQGGAEAFF. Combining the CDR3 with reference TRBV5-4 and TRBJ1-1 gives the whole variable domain ETGVTQSPTHLIKTRGQQVTLRCSSQSGHNTVSWYQQALGQGPQFIFQYYREEENGRGNFPPRFSGLQFPNYSSELNVNALELDDSALYLCASSLYLQGGAEAFFGQGTRLTVV.

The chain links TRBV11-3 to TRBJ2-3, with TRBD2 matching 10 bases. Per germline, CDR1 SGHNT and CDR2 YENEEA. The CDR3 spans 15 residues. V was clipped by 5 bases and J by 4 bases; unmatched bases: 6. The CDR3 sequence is CASSQGTSASDTQYF. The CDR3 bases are TGTGCCAGCAGCCAAGGGACTAGCGCCTCAGATACGCAGTATTTT. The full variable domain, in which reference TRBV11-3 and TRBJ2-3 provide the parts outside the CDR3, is EAGVVQSPRYKIIEKKQPVAFWCNPISGHNTLYWYLQNLGQGPELLIRYENEEAVDDSQLPKDRFSAERLKGVDSTLKIQPAELGDSAVYLCASSQGTSASDTQYFGPGTRLTVL.

The CDR3 sequence is CASSTTGDDTEAFF. CDR3 sequence (DNA): TGTGCCAGCAGCACTACAGGGGACGACACTGAAGCTTTCTTT. The V call is TRBV21-1, the J call TRBJ1-1; TRBD1, the table's D call, lacks a check against the DNA. TRBV21-1 has pseudogene status. CDR3 size: 14 residues.

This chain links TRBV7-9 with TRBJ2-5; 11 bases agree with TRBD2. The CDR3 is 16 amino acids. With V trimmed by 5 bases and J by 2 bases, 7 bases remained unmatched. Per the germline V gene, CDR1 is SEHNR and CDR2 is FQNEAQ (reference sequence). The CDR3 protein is CASSAGTSGSQETQYF. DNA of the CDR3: TGTGCCAGCAGCGCCGGGACTAGCGGATCGCAAGAGACCCAGTACTTC. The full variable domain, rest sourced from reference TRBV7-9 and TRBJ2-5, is DTGVSQNPRHKITKRGQNVTFRCDPISEHNRLYWYRQTLGQGPEFLTYFQNEAQLEKSRLLSDRFSAERPKGSFSTLEIQRTEQGDSAMYLCASSAGTSGSQETQYFGPGTRLLVL.

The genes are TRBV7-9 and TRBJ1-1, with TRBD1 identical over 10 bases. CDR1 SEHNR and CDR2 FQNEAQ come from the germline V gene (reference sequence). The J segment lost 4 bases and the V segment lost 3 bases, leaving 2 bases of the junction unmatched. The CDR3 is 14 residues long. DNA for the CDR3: TGTGCCAGCAGCTTGGACAGGGGGAGCACTGAAGCTTTCTTT. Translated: CASSLDRGSTEAFF.

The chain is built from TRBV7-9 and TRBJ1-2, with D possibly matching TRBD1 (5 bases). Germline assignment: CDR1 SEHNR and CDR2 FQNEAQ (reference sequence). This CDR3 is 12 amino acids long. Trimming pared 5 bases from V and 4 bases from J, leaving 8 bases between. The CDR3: CASSAGLYGYTF. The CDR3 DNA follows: TGTGCCAGCAGCGCAGGGCTCTATGGCTACACCTTC.

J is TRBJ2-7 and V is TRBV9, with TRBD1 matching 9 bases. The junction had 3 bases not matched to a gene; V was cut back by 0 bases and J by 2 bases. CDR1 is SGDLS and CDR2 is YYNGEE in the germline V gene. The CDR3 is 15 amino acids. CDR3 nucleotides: TGTGCCAGCAGCGTAGTAACAGGGGGCCCCTACGAGCAGTACTTC. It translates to CASSVVTGGPYEQYF.

CDR3 amino acids: CASSVLRANTEAFF. The CDR3 DNA reads as TGTGCCAGCAGTGTCTTGAGGGCGAACACTGAAGCTTTCTTT. The chain has TRBV2 and TRBJ1-1; no definite D call. Germline V gene lookup returns CDR1 SNHLY and CDR2 FYNNEI. The V and J ends lost 4 bases and 1 base respectively, with 10 bases between them. The CDR3 consists of 14 residues.

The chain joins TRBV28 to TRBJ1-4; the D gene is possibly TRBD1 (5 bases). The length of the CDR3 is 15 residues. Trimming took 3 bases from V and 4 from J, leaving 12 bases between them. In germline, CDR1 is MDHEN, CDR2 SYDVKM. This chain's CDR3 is CASSFSGGDNEKLFF. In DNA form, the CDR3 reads TGTGCCAGCAGTTTCTCGGGGGGGGATAATGAAAAACTGTTTTTT. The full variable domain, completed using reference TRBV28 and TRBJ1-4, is DVKVTQSSRYLVKRTGEKVFLECVQDMDHENMFWYRQDPGLGLRLIYFSYDVKMKEKGDIPEGYSVSREKKERFSLILESASTNQTSMYLCASSFSGGDNEKLFFGSGTQLSVL.

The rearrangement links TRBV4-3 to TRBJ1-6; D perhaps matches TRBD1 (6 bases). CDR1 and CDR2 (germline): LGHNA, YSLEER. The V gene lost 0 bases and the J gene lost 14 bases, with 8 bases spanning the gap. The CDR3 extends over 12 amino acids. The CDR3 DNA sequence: TGCGCCAGCAGCCAAGAAGGGGGGGCCCTCCACTTT. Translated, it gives CASSQEGGALHF.

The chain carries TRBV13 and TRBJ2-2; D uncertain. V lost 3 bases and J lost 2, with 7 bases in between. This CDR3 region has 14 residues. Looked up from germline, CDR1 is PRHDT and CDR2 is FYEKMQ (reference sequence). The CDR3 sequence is CASSLASNTGELFF. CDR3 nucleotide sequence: TGTGCCAGCAGCTTGGCAAGTAACACCGGGGAGCTGTTTTTT.

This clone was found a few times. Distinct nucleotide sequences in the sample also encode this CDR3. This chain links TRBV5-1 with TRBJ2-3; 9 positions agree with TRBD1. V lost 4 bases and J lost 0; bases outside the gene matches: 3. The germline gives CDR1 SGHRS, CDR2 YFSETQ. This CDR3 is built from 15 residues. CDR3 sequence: CASSPGQGSTDTQYF. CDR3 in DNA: TGCGCCAGCAGCCCCGGACAGGGGAGCACAGATACGCAGTATTTT.

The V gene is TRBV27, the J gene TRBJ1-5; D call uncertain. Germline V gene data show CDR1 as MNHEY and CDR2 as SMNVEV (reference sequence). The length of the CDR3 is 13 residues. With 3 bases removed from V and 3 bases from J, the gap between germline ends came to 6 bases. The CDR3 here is CASSLGYNQPQHF. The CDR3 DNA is TGTGCCAGCAGTTTGGGTTACAATCAGCCCCAGCATTTT.

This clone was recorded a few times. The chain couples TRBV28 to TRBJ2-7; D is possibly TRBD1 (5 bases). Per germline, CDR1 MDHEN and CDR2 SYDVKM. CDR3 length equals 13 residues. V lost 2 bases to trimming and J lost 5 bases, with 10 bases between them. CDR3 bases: TGTGCCAGCAGTTTACAGGGTCCCCACGAGCAGTACTTC. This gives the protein CASSLQGPHEQYF.

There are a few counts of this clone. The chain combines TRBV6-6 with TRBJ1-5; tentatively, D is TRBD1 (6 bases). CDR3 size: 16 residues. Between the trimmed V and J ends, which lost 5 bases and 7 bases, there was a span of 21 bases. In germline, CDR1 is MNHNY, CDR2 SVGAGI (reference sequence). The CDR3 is CASSPGTLDRSQPQHF. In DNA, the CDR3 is TGTGCCAGCAGTCCGGGGACTCTGGACAGATCCCAGCCCCAGCATTTT.